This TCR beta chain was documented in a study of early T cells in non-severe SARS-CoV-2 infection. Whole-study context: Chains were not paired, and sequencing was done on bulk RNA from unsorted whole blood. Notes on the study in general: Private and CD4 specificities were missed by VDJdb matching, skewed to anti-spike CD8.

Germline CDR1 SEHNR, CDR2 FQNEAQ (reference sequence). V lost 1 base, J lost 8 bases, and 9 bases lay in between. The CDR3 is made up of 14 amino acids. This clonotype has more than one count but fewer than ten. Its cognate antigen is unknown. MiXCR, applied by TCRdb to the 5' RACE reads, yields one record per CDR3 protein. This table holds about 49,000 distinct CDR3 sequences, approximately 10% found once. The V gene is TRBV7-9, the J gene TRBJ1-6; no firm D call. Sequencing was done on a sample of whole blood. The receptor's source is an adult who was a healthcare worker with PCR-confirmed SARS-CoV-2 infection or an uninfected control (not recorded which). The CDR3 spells CASSLGQSYSPLHF. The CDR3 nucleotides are TGTGCCAGCAGCTTAGGCCAGAGCTATTCACCCCTCCACTTT.